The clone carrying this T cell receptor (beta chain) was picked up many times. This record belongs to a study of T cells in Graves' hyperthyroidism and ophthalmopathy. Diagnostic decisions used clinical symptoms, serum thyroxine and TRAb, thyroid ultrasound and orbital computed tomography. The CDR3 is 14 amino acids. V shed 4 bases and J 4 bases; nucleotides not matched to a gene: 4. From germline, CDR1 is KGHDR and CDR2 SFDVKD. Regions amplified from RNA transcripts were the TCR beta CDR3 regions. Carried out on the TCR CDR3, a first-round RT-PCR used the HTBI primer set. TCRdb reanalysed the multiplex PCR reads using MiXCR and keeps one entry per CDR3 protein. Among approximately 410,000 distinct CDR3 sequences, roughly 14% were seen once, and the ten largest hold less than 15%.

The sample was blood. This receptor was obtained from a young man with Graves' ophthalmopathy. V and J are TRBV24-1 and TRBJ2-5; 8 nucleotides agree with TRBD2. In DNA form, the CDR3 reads TGTGCCACCAGTGACCCAGGACTAGCAGAGACCCAGTACTTC. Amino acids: CATSDPGLAETQYF.